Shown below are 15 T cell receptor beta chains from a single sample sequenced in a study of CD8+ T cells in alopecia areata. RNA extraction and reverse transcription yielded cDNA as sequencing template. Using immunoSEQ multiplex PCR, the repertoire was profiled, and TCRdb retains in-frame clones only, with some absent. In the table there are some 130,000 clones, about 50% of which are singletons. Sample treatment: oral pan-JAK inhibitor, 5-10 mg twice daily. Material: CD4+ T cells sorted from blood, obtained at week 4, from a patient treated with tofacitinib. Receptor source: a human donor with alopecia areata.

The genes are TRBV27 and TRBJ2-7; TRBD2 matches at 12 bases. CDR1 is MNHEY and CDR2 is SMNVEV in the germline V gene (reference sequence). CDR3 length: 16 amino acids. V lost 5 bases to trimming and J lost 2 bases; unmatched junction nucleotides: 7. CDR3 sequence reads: CASSTRTSGKTYEQYF. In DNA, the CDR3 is TGTGCCAGCAGTACCCGGACTAGCGGGAAAACCTACGAGCAGTACTTC.

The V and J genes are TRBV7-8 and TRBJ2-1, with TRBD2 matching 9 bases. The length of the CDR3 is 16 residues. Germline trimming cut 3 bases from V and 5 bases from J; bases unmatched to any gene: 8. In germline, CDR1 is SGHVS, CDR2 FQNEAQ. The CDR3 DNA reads TGTGCCAGCAGCTTTTCTAGCGGGGCTAGCCACAATGAGCAGTTCTTC. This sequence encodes CASSFSSGASHNEQFF.

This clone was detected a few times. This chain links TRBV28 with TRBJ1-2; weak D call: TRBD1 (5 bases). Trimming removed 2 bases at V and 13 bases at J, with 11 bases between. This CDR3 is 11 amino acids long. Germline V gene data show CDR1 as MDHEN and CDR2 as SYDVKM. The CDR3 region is CASSLIGTTTF. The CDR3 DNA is TGTGCCAGCAGTTTAATCGGGACCACCACCTTC.

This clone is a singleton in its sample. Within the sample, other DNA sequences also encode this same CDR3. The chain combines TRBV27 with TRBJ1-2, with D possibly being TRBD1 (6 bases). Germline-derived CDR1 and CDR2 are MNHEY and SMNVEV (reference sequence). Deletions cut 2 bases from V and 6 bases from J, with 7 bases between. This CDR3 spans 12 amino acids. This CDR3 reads CASSLTGNGYTF. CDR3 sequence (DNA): TGTGCCAGCAGTTTAACAGGGAATGGCTACACCTTC.

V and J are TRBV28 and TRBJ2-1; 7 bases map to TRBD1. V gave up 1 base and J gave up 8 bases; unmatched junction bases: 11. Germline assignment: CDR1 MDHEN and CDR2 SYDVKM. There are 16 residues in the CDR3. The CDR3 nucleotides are TGTGCCAGCAGTTTATTTCAGGCGGTAGGGGGCGATGAGCAGTTCTTC. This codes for CASSLFQAVGGDEQFF.

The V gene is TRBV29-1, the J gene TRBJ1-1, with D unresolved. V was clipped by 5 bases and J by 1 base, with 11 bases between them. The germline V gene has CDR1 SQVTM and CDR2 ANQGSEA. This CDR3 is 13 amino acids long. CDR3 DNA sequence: TGCAGCGTTACACAGATTCAGAACACTGAAGCTTTCTTT. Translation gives CSVTQIQNTEAFF. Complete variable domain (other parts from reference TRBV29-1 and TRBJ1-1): SAVISQKPSRDICQRGTSLTIQCQVDSQVTMMFWYRQQPGQSLTLIATANQGSEATYESGFVIDKFPISRPNLTFSTLTVSNMSPEDSSIYLCSVTQIQNTEAFFGQGTRLTVV.

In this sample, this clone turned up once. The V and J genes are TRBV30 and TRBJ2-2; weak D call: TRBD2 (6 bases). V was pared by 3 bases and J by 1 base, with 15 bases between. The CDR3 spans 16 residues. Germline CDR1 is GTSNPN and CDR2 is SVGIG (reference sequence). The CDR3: CAWSYYVGGNTGELFF. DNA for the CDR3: TGTGCCTGGAGCTATTACGTGGGAGGGAACACCGGGGAGCTGTTTTTT.

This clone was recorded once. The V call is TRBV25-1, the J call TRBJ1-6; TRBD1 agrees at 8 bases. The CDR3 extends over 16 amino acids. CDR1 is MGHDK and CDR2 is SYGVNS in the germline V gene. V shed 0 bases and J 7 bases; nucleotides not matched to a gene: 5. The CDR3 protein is CASSEYQGAVNSPLHF. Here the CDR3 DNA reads TGTGCCAGCAGTGAATATCAGGGGGCAGTAAATTCACCCCTCCACTTT. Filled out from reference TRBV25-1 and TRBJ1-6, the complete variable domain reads EADIYQTPRYLVIGTGKKITLECSQTMGHDKMYWYQQDPGMELHLIHYSYGVNSTEKGDLSSESTVSRIRTEHFPLTLESARPSHTSQYLCASSEYQGAVNSPLHFGNGTRLTVT.

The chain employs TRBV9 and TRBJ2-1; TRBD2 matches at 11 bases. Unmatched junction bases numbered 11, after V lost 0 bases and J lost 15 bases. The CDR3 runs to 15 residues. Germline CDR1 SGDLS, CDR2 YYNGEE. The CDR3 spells CASSVGLAGGNGVFF. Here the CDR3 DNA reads TGTGCCAGCAGCGTAGGGCTAGCGGGAGGCAATGGGGTGTTCTTC.

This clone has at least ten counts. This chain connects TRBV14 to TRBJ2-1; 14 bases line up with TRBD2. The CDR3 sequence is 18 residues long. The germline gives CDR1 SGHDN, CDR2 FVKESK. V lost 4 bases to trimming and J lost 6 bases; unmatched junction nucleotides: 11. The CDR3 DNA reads TGTGCCAGCAGCCCCCTCCGGGGGACTAGCGGGGGTAGCAATGAGCAGTTCTTC. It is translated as CASSPLRGTSGGSNEQFF.

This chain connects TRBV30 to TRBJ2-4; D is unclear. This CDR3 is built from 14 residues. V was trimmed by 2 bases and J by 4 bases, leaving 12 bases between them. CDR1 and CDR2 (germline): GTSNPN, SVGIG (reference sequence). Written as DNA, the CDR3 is TGTGCCTGGAGTCCCCGACGCCCTAAAAACATTCAGTACTTC. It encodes CAWSPRRPKNIQYF.

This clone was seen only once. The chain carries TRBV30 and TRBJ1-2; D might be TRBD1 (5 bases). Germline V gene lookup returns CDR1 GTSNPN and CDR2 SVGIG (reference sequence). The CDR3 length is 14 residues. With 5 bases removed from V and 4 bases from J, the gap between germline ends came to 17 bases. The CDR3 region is CAWSSRGRSYGYTF. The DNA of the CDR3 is TGTGCCTGGTCTTCCCGGGGCAGATCCTATGGCTACACCTTC.

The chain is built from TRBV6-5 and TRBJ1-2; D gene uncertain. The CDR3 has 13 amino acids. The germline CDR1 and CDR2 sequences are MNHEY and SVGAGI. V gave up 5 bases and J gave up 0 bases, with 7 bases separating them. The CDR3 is CASSQTANYGYTF. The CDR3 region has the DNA TGTGCCAGCAGTCAAACAGCTAACTATGGCTACACCTTC.

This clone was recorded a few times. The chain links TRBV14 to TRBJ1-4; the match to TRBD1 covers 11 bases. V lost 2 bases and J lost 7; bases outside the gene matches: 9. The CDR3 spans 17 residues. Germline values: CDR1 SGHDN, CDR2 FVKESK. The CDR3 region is CASSQPPWTGGGEKLFF. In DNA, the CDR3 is TGTGCCAGCAGCCAACCCCCCTGGACAGGGGGCGGTGAAAAACTGTTTTTT.

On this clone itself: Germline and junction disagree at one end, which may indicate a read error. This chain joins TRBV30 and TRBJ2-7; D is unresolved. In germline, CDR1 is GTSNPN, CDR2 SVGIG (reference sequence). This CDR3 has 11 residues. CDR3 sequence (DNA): TGTGCCTGGAGTGTTATAAGGCCGCCGGACTTC. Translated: CAWSVIRPPDF.